The T cell receptor beta chain under discussion was sequenced for a study of identifying expanded T cells in peripheral blood. Findings and limits, study-wide: Clone count variance between roughly 2-week samples rose with total template count. Differentially abundant clones: around 1.2 between replicates, 16.4 at around 15 days, approximately 18 at four.

The method was immunoSEQ multiplex PCR; TCRdb's version includes in-frame clones alone and lacks a portion of them. The profile covers fewer than 85,000 clones, with around nine tenths appearing a single time and approximately 2.8% taken by the ten largest. Collection occurred without any documented infections or immune events in donors. In the case of this clone: Its antigen remains unidentified.

V was pared by 7 bases and J by 7 bases, with 12 bases of the junction left unmatched. Germline V gene sequence: CDR1 SNHLY, CDR2 FYNNEI. The CDR3 is 14 residues long. The receptor's source is a person aged 18-70 years in good health. The V gene is TRBV2, the J gene TRBJ1-1; 7 nucleotides match TRBD1. The sample was blood. The CDR3 protein is CASNGGGQSLEAFF. CDR3 nucleotide sequence: TGTGCCAGCAACGGGGGGGGACAGTCCCTTGAAGCTTTCTTT.